This T cell receptor beta chain was sequenced for a study of shared clonotypes between healthy human individuals. Study-level points and caveats: Naive CD4 clonotype sharing across a few donors was approximately 5%. Unshared clonotypes carried lower generation probabilities than those common to all four donors.

The V end lost 5 bases, the J end lost 3 bases, and 13 bases lay between the germline ends. This CDR3 comprises 14 residues. From germline, CDR1 is MGHDK and CDR2 SYGVNS. Measured with immunoSEQ multiplex PCR; TCRdb has only the in-frame clones, and not every one. Among more than 1.2 million clones, 98% were seen once, and the ten largest hold about 0.4%. Of note for this clone: Its antigen is not identified.

The source material was naive CD4+ T cells sorted from blood. Subset of the sample: CD45RA+ positively selected. This rearrangement joins TRBV25-1 to TRBJ1-1, with D possibly matching TRBD1 (6 bases). This receptor was identified in a young man in good health. The CDR3 spells CASSQRGGYTEAFF. CDR3 nucleotides: TGTGCCAGCAGTCAGCGAGGGGGTTACACTGAAGCTTTCTTT.